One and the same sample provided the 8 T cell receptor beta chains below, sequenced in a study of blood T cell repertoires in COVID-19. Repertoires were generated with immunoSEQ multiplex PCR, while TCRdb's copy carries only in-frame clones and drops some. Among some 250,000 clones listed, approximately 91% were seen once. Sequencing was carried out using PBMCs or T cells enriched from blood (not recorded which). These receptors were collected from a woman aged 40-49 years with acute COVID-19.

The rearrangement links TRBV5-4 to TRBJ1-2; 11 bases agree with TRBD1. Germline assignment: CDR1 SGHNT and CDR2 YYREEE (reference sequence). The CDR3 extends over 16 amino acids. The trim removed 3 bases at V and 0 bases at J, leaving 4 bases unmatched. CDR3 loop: CASSSGQGASNYGYTF. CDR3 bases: TGTGCCAGCAGCTCAGGACAGGGGGCATCTAACTATGGCTACACCTTC.

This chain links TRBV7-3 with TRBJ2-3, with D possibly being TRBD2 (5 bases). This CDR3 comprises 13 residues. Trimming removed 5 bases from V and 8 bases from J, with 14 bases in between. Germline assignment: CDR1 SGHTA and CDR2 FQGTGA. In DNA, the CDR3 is TGTGCCAGCAGCCCAAGTTACCGGGGTACGCAGTATTTT. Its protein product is CASSPSYRGTQYF.

The chain's CDR3 is CASSWGVSNSPLHF. The CDR3 region has the DNA TGTGCCAGCAGCTGGGGGGTAAGTAATTCACCCCTCCACTTT. The chain carries TRBV5-8 and TRBJ1-6; D might be TRBD1 (5 bases). The CDR3 has 14 residues. Between the trimmed V and J ends, which lost 3 bases and 6 bases, there was a span of 10 bases. Per the germline V gene, CDR1 is SGHTS and CDR2 is YDEGEE.

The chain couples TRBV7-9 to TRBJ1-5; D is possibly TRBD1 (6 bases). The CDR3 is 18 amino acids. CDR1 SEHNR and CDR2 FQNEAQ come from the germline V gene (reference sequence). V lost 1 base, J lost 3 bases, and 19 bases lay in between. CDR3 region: CASSLVTKQGVDNQPQHF. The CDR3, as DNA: TGTGCCAGCAGCTTAGTGACCAAACAGGGAGTAGACAATCAGCCCCAGCATTTT. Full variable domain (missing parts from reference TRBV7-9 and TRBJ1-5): DTGVSQNPRHKITKRGQNVTFRCDPISEHNRLYWYRQTLGQGPEFLTYFQNEAQLEKSRLLSDRFSAERPKGSFSTLEIQRTEQGDSAMYLCASSLVTKQGVDNQPQHFGDGTRLSIL.

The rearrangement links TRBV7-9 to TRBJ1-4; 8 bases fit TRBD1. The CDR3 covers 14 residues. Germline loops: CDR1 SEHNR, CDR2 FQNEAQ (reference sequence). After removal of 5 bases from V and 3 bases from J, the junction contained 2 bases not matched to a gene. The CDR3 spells CASSRTGPNEKLFF. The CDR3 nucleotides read TGTGCCAGCAGCCGGACAGGGCCTAATGAAAAACTGTTTTTT.

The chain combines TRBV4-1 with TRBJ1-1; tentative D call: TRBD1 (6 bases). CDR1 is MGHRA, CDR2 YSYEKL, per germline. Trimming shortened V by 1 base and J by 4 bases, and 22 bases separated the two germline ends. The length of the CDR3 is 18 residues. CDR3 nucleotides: TGCGCCAGCAGCCAAGTACAGGGCGGTTGGAGAGGGAGCACTGAAGCTTTCTTT. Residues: CASSQVQGGWRGSTEAFF.

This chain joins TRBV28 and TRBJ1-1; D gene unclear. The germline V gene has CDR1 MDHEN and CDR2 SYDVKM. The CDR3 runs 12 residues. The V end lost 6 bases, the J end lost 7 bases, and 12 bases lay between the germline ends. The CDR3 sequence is CASSPIPVEAFF. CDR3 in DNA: TGTGCCAGCAGCCCGATTCCGGTTGAAGCTTTCTTT.

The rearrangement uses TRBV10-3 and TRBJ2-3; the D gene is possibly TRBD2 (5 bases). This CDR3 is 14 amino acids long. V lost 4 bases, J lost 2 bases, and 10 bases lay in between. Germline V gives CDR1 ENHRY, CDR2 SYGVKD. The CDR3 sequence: CAISGGLFTDTQYF. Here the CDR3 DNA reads TGTGCCATCAGTGGTGGACTTTTCACAGATACGCAGTATTTT.